One sample yielded the 27 T cell receptor beta chains listed below, sequenced in a study of beta chain features in type 1 diabetes. Study-wide points: The study found moderately but significantly shorter TCRB CDR3s in all four CD4+ subsets of Type 1 diabetes patients.

The antigens these receptors bind are not known. The authors reverse transcribed all of the isolated RNA, so sequencing captured expressed TCRB transcripts. Repertoires were generated with immunoSEQ multiplex PCR, while TCRdb's copy carries only in-frame clones and drops some. The data show roughly 290,000 clones, with around 16% seen just once and about 0.014% held by the top ten. The sample comprised naive CD4+ T cells from blood. Every receptor here comes from a man between 18 and 29 years old with type 1 diabetes.

This chain uses TRBV19 with TRBJ2-3, with D perhaps matching TRBD2 (5 bases). The CDR3 is 14 amino acids. The V end lost 5 bases, the J end lost 2 bases, and 11 bases lay between the germline ends. Germline V lookup: CDR1 LNHDA, CDR2 SQIVND (reference sequence). The CDR3 coding sequence is TGTGCCAGTAGTGGCGGGCGTTACACAGATACGCAGTATTTT. Amino acid sequence: CASSGGRYTDTQYF.

This clone turned up a few times. J is TRBJ1-2 and V is TRBV7-2; 9 nucleotides line up with TRBD1. CDR1 is SGHTA, CDR2 FQGNSA, per germline. CDR3 size: 16 residues. Trimming at V came to 0 bases and at J to 8 bases, leaving 10 bases not matched to a gene. The CDR3 sequence: CASSLAGGDRARGYTF. In DNA form, the CDR3 reads TGTGCCAGCAGCTTAGCGGGGGGGGACAGGGCTAGGGGCTACACCTTC.

The chain couples TRBV7-6 to TRBJ2-3; the D gene is possibly TRBD2 (5 bases). The CDR3 length is 16 residues. Per the germline V gene, CDR1 is SGHVS and CDR2 is FNYEAQ. With 5 bases removed from V and 1 base from J, the gap between germline ends came to 16 bases. In nucleotides, the CDR3 is TGTGCCAGCAGCCTTGGAACTAGTGCCCGCACAGATACGCAGTATTTT. Translation: CASSLGTSARTDTQYF.

This clone was counted between two and nine times. Other DNA sequences in this specimen translate into the identical CDR3. The chain is built from TRBV20-1 and TRBJ2-7, with TRBD1 identical over 8 bases. CDR3 length: 11 amino acids. The V segment lost 5 bases and the J segment 4 bases; nucleotides outside the gene matches: 1. Per germline, CDR1 DFQATT and CDR2 SNEGSKA (reference sequence). The CDR3 protein is CSAGQGYEQYF. The CDR3 region has the DNA TGCAGTGCTGGACAGGGTTACGAGCAGTACTTC.

In this sample, this clone turned up a few times. The rearrangement uses TRBV9 and TRBJ2-1; possible D gene TRBD2, 5 bases. V was clipped by 0 bases and J by 7 bases, with 8 bases between them. Germline CDR1 and CDR2: SGDLS and YYNGEE. This CDR3 is built from 13 residues. CDR3 sequence reads: CASSVATSNEQFF. CDR3 bases: TGTGCCAGCAGCGTAGCAACTAGTAATGAGCAGTTCTTC. Drawing the rest from reference TRBV9 and TRBJ2-1, the complete variable domain is DSGVTQTPKHLITATGQRVTLRCSPRSGDLSVYWYQQSLDQGLQFLIQYYNGEERAKGNILERFSAQQFPDLHSELNLSSLELGDSALYFCASSVATSNEQFFGPGTRLTVL.

V usage is TRBV7-8 and J usage is TRBJ2-7, with 7 bases identical to TRBD2. Losses at the gene ends were 7 bases for V and 4 bases for J; bases not matched to a gene: 16. CDR1 SGHVS and CDR2 FQNEAQ come from the germline V gene. The CDR3 has 16 residues. The CDR3 DNA reads TGTGCCAGCACCTCCCGCGGCACCTCGGGACTATACGAGCAGTACTTC. Translated: CASTSRGTSGLYEQYF. The complete variable domain, with remaining parts taken from reference TRBV7-8 and TRBJ2-7, reads GAGVSQSPRYKVAKRGQDVALRCDPISGHVSLFWYQQALGQGPEFLTYFQNEAQLDKSGLPSDRFFAERPEGSVSTLKIQRTQQEDSAVYLCASTSRGTSGLYEQYFGPGTRLTVT.

This clone was seen once. CDR3 DNA sequence: TGTGCCTGGAGTGTAGGGGTCCACGAGCAGTACTTC. Translated: CAWSVGVHEQYF. The chain is built from TRBV30 and TRBJ2-7, with D perhaps TRBD1 (5 bases). This CDR3 is built from 12 residues. Germline V gene sequence: CDR1 GTSNPN, CDR2 SVGIG (reference sequence). Trimming pared 0 bases from V and 5 bases from J, leaving 8 bases between.

The J gene is TRBJ2-7, the V gene TRBV27; the match to TRBD2 covers 8 bases. The germline V gene encodes CDR1 MNHEY and CDR2 SMNVEV (reference sequence). V lost 6 bases and J lost 0; bases outside the gene matches: 7. The CDR3 is made up of 15 amino acids. The CDR3 region is CASSLTSADSYEQYF. As DNA, the CDR3 is TGTGCCAGCAGCCTGACTAGCGCCGACTCCTACGAGCAGTACTTC.

This clone showed up just a few times. The V and J genes are TRBV9 and TRBJ2-2; TRBD2 matches 12 bases. Germline lookup yields CDR1 SGDLS and CDR2 YYNGEE. Trimming took 0 bases from V and 6 from J; bases not matched to a gene: 3. This CDR3 spans 16 amino acids. CDR3 sequence (DNA): TGTGCCAGCAGCGTAGCTCCTAGCGGGGGGGCCGGGGAGCTGTTTTTT. It yields the protein CASSVAPSGGAGELFF.

V gene TRBV28 combines with J gene TRBJ1-2; D is undetermined. V was clipped by 7 bases and J by 1 base, with 13 bases between them. CDR1 and CDR2 (germline): MDHEN, SYDVKM. This CDR3 is 14 amino acids long. CDR3 sequence reads: CASTYRNSNYGYTF. CDR3 DNA: TGTGCCAGCACCTATCGTAACAGTAACTATGGCTACACCTTC.

This clone occurred a few times. V and J are TRBV11-1 and TRBJ2-7; 7 bases are shared with TRBD1. Germline V lookup: CDR1 SGHAT, CDR2 FQDESV (reference sequence). V trimming: 5 bases; J trimming: 3 bases; junction bases outside the gene matches: 10. This CDR3 is 15 amino acids long. CDR3 DNA sequence: TGTGCCAGCAGCCGTCGTCTGGGGACAGACTACGAGCAGTACTTC. It is translated as CASSRRLGTDYEQYF.

This clone was recorded a few times. The chain has TRBV7-2 and TRBJ2-3; D not certain. V lost 8 bases to trimming and J lost 6 bases, with 12 bases between them. The germline CDR1 and CDR2 sequences are SGHTA and FQGNSA. The CDR3 covers 12 residues. In nucleotides, the CDR3 is TGTGCCAGCGCGCGGATCTTGGATACGCAGTATTTT. Its translation is CASARILDTQYF.

This clone was observed a few times. This chain links TRBV19 with TRBJ1-5; D is unresolved. The CDR3 loop spans 14 amino acids. V was trimmed by 1 base and J by 4 bases, leaving 8 bases between them. Germline assignment: CDR1 LNHDA and CDR2 SQIVND (reference sequence). This CDR3 reads CASSIGFRNQPQHF. The CDR3 region has the DNA TGTGCCAGTAGTATAGGTTTTCGGAATCAGCCCCAGCATTTT. Using reference TRBV19 and TRBJ1-5 for the parts outside the CDR3, the full variable domain is DGGITQSPKYLFRKEGQNVTLSCEQNLNHDAMYWYRQDPGQGLRLIYYSQIVNDFQKGDIAEGYSVSREKKESFPLTVTSAQKNPTAFYLCASSIGFRNQPQHFGDGTRLSIL.

This clone appeared a few times. The chain uses TRBV18 and TRBJ1-1; D is uncertain. The CDR3 sequence is 13 residues long. Germline CDR1 and CDR2: KGHSH and LQKENI. V was cut by 6 bases and J by 9 bases, with 17 bases left in between. The CDR3 sequence: CASSESGSLKAFF. Written as DNA, the CDR3 is TGTGCCAGCTCGGAATCAGGTTCACTGAAAGCTTTCTTT.

This clone occurred a few times. This chain links TRBV5-6 with TRBJ2-1, with TRBD2 matching over 9 bases. Germline CDR1 and CDR2: SGHDT and YYEEEE. V lost 0 bases and J lost 5; bases outside the gene matches: 3. The CDR3 has 15 residues. DNA for the CDR3: TGTGCCAGCAGCTTGGCAGCTAGCGGGAACAATGAGCAGTTCTTC. It yields the protein CASSLAASGNNEQFF.

This clone was seen a few times. This chain uses TRBV29-1 with TRBJ2-3; TRBD2 is a possible D gene (6 bases). The germline CDR1 and CDR2 sequences are SQVTM and ANQGSEA. The CDR3 consists of 13 residues. Trimming pared 3 bases from V and 3 bases from J, leaving 10 bases between. The chain's CDR3 is CSVEAGGTDTQYF. The CDR3 nucleotides are TGCAGCGTTGAGGCAGGAGGGACAGATACGCAGTATTTT.

This rearrangement joins TRBV5-1 to TRBJ2-3; D is possibly TRBD2 (6 bases). CDR1 and CDR2 from the germline V gene are SGHRS and YFSETQ. The length of the CDR3 is 15 residues. V was pared by 1 base and J by 10 bases, with 19 bases between. CDR3 bases: TGCGCCAGCAGCTTGCGCACGGGGGAGACATATCCGCAGTATTTT. It specifies CASSLRTGETYPQYF.

Worth noting for this clone: Other DNA sequences in the same sample also yield this CDR3. CDR3 nucleotide sequence: TGTGCCAGCAGCGTAGAGGGCGGGGAGACCCAGTACTTC. This codes for CASSVEGGETQYF. This sequence joins TRBV9 and TRBJ2-5, with D possibly being TRBD2 (5 bases). Per the germline V gene, CDR1 is SGDLS and CDR2 is YYNGEE. CDR3 length: 13 residues. V was clipped by 0 bases and J by 5 bases, with 8 bases between them.

The rearrangement joins TRBV15 to TRBJ1-5; 8 bases align to TRBD1. Germline values: CDR1 LNHNV, CDR2 YYDKDF (reference sequence). V lost 6 bases, J lost 3 bases, and 7 bases stayed unmatched. The CDR3 runs to 15 residues. CDR3 sequence (DNA): TGTGCCACCAGAAGAACAGGGGGTCTCAATCAGCCCCAGCATTTT. It translates to CATRRTGGLNQPQHF.

V gene TRBV30 combines with J gene TRBJ1-3; D is ambiguous. With 3 bases removed from V and 0 bases from J, the gap between germline ends came to 9 bases. The CDR3 extends over 14 amino acids. The germline V gene has CDR1 GTSNPN and CDR2 SVGIG (reference sequence). CDR3 amino acids: CAWSRGGSGNTIYF. The DNA of the CDR3 is TGTGCCTGGAGCCGGGGAGGCTCTGGAAACACCATATATTTT.

The chain uses TRBV30 and TRBJ2-7, with D maybe TRBD2 (6 bases). Per germline, CDR1 GTSNPN and CDR2 SVGIG (reference sequence). With 6 bases removed from V and 3 bases from J, the gap between germline ends came to 6 bases. The CDR3 runs to 10 residues. CDR3 coding DNA: TGTGCCTGCGGGGGCTACGAGCAGTACTTC. It translates to CACGGYEQYF.

The chain joins TRBV7-2 to TRBJ2-3, with D perhaps matching TRBD2 (5 bases). The ends were cut back, 3 bases at V and 1 base at J, with 14 bases in the middle. The CDR3 is 16 residues long. CDR1 is SGHTA, CDR2 FQGNSA, per germline. CDR3 in amino acids: CASSFSRREGTDTQYF. CDR3 bases: TGTGCCAGCAGCTTCTCCCGTCGGGAAGGCACAGATACGCAGTATTTT.

A few counts support this clone. V is TRBV6-6 and J is TRBJ2-7, with D uncertain. Germline-derived CDR1 and CDR2 are MNHNY and SVGAGI (reference sequence). CDR3 length: 13 amino acids. Trimming removed 6 bases at V and 0 bases at J, with 9 bases between. Here the CDR3 reads CASSLPPSYEQYF. The CDR3 bases are TGTGCCAGCAGCCTACCTCCCTCCTACGAGCAGTACTTC.

Only one count was recorded for this clone. The V call is TRBV28, the J call TRBJ2-3; 9 bases are a match to TRBD1. Trimming cost V 6 bases and J 0 bases; bases outside gene matches: 10. The germline V gene has CDR1 MDHEN and CDR2 SYDVKM. The CDR3 totals 17 residues. CDR3 in DNA: TGTGCCAGCAGCCCTCTCTCCGGGACAGGGAGCACAGATACGCAGTATTTT. Protein: CASSPLSGTGSTDTQYF.

This clone has more than one count but fewer than ten. The V gene is TRBV2, the J gene TRBJ1-1, with D perhaps matching TRBD1 (6 bases). Trimming shortened V by 8 bases and J by 7 bases, and 11 bases separated the two germline ends. The CDR3 extends over 11 amino acids. From germline, CDR1 is SNHLY and CDR2 FYNNEI. CDR3 coding DNA: TGTGCCAGCTACCGGACAGTTGAAGCTTTCTTT. Its translation: CASYRTVEAFF.

DNA of the CDR3: TGTGCCAGCAGCTCGATAACTTGGGTGGGCGACACCTACGAGCAGTACTTC. Translated: CASSSITWVGDTYEQYF. The chain joins TRBV13 to TRBJ2-7; D unclear. Per germline, CDR1 PRHDT and CDR2 FYEKMQ (reference sequence). Between the trimmed V and J ends, which lost 4 bases and 2 bases, there was a span of 21 bases. The CDR3 spans 17 residues.

This sequence joins TRBV18 and TRBJ2-2; D gene uncertain. Trimming pared 0 bases from V and 7 bases from J, leaving 18 bases between. The CDR3 loop spans 17 amino acids. Germline CDR1 and CDR2: KGHSH and LQKENI. CDR3 sequence (DNA): TGTGCCAGCTCACCACCGAGACCCGGCCTTTCGGGCGGGGAGCTGTTTTTT. It translates to CASSPPRPGLSGGELFF.